This T cell receptor beta chain was recovered during a study of OX40 agonist ivuxolimab in advanced cancers. The length of the CDR3 is 10 residues. The germline V gene encodes CDR1 SQVTM and CDR2 ANQGSEA. V was pared by 5 bases and J by 7 bases, with 8 bases between. The sample holds one count of this clone. Measured with immunoSEQ multiplex PCR; TCRdb has only the in-frame clones, and not every one. Among about 46,000 clones, approximately 85% were seen once, and the ten largest hold 56%. The chain uses TRBV29-1 and TRBJ1-1; D is ambiguous. The sequences come from CD4+ or CD8+ T cells sorted from blood, collected in a trial of the OX40 agonist ivuxolimab. The receptor's source is an adult with an advanced solid tumor such as melanoma, head and neck, liver or kidney cancer. The CDR3 loop reads CSVLGVEAFF. CDR3 DNA: TGCAGCGTTCTCGGGGTTGAAGCTTTCTTT. The full variable domain, with the rest looked up from reference TRBV29-1 and TRBJ1-1, is SAVISQKPSRDICQRGTSLTIQCQVDSQVTMMFWYRQQPGQSLTLIATANQGSEATYESGFVIDKFPISRPNLTFSTLTVSNMSPEDSSIYLCSVLGVEAFFGQGTRLTVV.